The source of this T cell receptor beta chain is a study of sequential checkpoint blockade in melanoma. Study information: Arm A got nivolumab then ipilimumab; arm B the reverse, 1:1. Each arm's sequence ended with maintenance nivolumab.

Trimming stripped 3 bases from V and 0 bases from J, with 6 bases between. This CDR3 region has 13 residues. Germline assignment: CDR1 MNHEY and CDR2 SMNVEV (reference sequence). Method: immunoSEQ multiplex PCR; TCRdb's copy keeps in-frame clones and lacks some. Of approximately 37,000 clones listed, approximately 84% were seen once; the top ten hold 5.5% to 7%. A note on this clone: The identical CDR3 is also encoded by other nucleotide sequences in the sample.

As for treatment: randomized to nivolumab then ipilimumab (arm A) or the reverse (arm B). No patient had prior DNA-damaging chemotherapy. PBMC sorting kept live CD3+CD8+ cells without CD19 or CD56. The genes are TRBV27 and TRBJ2-7; D remains ambiguous. The specimen was CD8+ T cells sorted from blood (inferred from file names), collected from a patient given nivolumab and ipilimumab in sequence. This clonotype originated in a human donor with melanoma. The DNA of the CDR3 is TGTGCCAGCAGTTTGGGCAACTCCTACGAGCAGTACTTC. This encodes CASSLGNSYEQYF.